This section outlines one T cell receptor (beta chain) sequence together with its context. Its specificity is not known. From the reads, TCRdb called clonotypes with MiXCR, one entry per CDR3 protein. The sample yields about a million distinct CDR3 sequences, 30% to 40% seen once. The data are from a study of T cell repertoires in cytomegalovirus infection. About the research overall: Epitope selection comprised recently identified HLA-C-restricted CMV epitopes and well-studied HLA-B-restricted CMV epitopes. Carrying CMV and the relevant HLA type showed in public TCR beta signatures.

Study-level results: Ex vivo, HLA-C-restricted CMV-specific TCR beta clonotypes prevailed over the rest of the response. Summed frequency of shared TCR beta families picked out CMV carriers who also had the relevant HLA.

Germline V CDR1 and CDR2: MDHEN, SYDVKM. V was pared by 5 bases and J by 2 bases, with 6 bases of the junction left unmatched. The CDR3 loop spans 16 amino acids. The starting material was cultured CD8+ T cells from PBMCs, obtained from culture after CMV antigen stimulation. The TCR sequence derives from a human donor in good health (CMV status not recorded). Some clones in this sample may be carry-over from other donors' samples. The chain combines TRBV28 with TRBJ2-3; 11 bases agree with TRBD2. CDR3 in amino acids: CASSPLLAGATDTQYF. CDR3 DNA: TGTGCCAGCAGTCCGTTACTAGCGGGGGCCACAGATACGCAGTATTTT.